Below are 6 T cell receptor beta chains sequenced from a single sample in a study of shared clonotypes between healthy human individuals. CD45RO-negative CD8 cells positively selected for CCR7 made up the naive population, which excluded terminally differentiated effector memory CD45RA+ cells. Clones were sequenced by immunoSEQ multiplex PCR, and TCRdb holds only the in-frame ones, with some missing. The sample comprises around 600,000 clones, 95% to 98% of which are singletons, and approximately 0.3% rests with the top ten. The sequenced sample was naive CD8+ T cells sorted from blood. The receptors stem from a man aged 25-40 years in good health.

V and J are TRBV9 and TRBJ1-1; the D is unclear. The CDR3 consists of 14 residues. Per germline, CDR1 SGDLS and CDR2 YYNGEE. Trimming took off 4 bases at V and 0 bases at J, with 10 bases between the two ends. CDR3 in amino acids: CASSPSFMNTEAFF. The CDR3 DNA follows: TGTGCCAGCAGCCCCAGCTTTATGAACACTGAAGCTTTCTTT.

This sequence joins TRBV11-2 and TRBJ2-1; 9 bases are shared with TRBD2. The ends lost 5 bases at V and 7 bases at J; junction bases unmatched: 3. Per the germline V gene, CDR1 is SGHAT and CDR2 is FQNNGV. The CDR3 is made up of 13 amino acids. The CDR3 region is CASSATSGNEQFF. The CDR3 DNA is TGTGCCAGCAGCGCAACTAGCGGGAATGAGCAGTTCTTC. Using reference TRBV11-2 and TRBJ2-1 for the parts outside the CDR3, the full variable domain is EAGVAQSPRYKIIEKRQSVAFWCNPISGHATLYWYQQILGQGPKLLIQFQNNGVVDDSQLPKDRFSAERLKGVDSTLKIQPAKLEDSAVYLCASSATSGNEQFFGPGTRLTVL.

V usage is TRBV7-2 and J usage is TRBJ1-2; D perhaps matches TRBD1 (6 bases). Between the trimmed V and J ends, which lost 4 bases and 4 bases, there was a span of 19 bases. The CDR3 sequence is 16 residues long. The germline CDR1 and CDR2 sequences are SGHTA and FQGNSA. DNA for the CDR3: TGTGCCAGCAGCTCACCTGGGCCGGACAGCATCTATGGCTACACCTTC. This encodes CASSSPGPDSIYGYTF.

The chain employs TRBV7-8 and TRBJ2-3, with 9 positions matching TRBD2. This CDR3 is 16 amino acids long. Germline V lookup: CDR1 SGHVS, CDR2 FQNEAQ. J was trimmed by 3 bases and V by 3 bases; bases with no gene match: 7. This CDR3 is CASSFAGTSLTDTQYF. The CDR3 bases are TGTGCCAGCAGCTTTGCCGGGACTAGCCTTACAGATACGCAGTATTTT.

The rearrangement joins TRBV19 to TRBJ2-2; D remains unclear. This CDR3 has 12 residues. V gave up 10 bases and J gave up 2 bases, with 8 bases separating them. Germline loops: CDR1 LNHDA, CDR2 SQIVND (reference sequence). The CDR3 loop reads CATLLNTGELFF. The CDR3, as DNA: TGTGCCACTCTTTTAAACACCGGGGAGCTGTTTTTT.

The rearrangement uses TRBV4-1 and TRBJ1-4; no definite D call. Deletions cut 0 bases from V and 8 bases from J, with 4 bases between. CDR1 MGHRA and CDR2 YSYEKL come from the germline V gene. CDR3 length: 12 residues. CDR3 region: CASSQDMEKLFF. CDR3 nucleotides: TGCGCCAGCAGCCAAGATATGGAAAAACTGTTTTTT.